One and the same sample provided the 2 T cell receptor beta chains below, sequenced in a study of monozygotic twins with inflammatory bowel disease. TCRdb reprocessed the 5' RACE reads and keeps a single row for each CDR3 protein, giving no DNA. The sample table sets out roughly 300,000 distinct CDR3 sequences. Sequenced input: blood. The receptors shown here come from a human donor with ulcerative colitis or Crohn's disease, or a healthy co-twin of an affected twin (not recorded which).

The chain has TRBV12-3 or TRBV12-4 and TRBJ2-2. The CDR3 is made up of 14 amino acids. The CDR3: CASSSTMNTGELFF.

The chain links TRBV12-3 or TRBV12-4 to TRBJ1-2; absent DNA, TCRdb's TRBD1 call cannot be checked. The CDR3 spans 13 residues. The chain's CDR3 is CASRPDRPYGYTF.